One sample yielded the 8 T cell receptor beta chains listed below, sequenced in a study of CD8+ T cells in alopecia areata. RNA extraction and reverse transcription yielded cDNA as sequencing template. The data were produced by immunoSEQ multiplex PCR, yet TCRdb's version contains in-frame clones alone and is incomplete. The table lists around 100,000 clones, roughly three fifths of them singletons. Treatment denoted: oral pan-JAK inhibitor, 5-10 mg twice daily. This specimen consisted of CD8+ T cells sorted from blood, obtained at week 24, from a patient treated with tofacitinib. The receptors were sampled from a human donor with alopecia areata.

The CDR3 sequence is CASSYAGGGFGEQYF. CDR3 DNA sequence: TGTGCCAGCAGTTACGCTGGCGGGGGTTTTGGGGAGCAGTACTTC. This rearrangement joins TRBV6-5 to TRBJ2-7; TRBD2 aligns across 7 bases. CDR3 length: 15 residues. Losses at the gene ends were 2 bases for V and 7 bases for J; bases not matched to a gene: 11. Germline V gene data show CDR1 as MNHEY and CDR2 as SVGAGI.

As concerns this clone: At one of its ends the junction is not consistent with the germline gene, which may arise from a read error. Other DNA sequences within the sample encode an identical CDR3. The chain recombines TRBV29-1 with TRBJ2-2, with D tentatively TRBD1 (5 bases). The CDR3 loop spans 16 amino acids. The germline CDR1 and CDR2 sequences are SQVTM and ANQGSEA. DNA for the CDR3: TGCAGCGTTGAAGTCCTTAGGGCAGGGAACACTGGGGAGCTGTTTTTT. Encoded protein: CSVEVLRAGNTGELFF.

The chain uses TRBV29-1 and TRBJ2-7; 10 bases line up with TRBD1. CDR3 length equals 16 residues. CDR1 is SQVTM and CDR2 is ANQGSEA in the germline V gene. V shed 1 base and J 3 bases; nucleotides not matched to a gene: 9. CDR3 in amino acids: CSVEGGPGQGYYEQYF. DNA of the CDR3: TGCAGCGTTGAAGGAGGTCCGGGACAGGGGTACTACGAGCAGTACTTC.

The rearrangement joins TRBV6-5 to TRBJ2-2, with D possibly matching TRBD2 (6 bases). Trimming removed 6 bases at V and 5 bases at J, with 7 bases between. The V gene's germline CDR1 is MNHEY and CDR2 SVGAGI. The CDR3 consists of 12 residues. The CDR3 sequence: CASSRETGELFF. The CDR3 region has the DNA TGTGCCAGCAGCCGGGAGACCGGGGAGCTGTTTTTT.

This chain uses TRBV27 with TRBJ2-2; D call uncertain. V lost 2 bases to trimming and J lost 4 bases, with 8 bases between them. The CDR3 consists of 14 residues. The germline V gene encodes CDR1 MNHEY and CDR2 SMNVEV (reference sequence). This CDR3 reads CASSLRQITGELFF. In DNA form, the CDR3 reads TGTGCCAGCAGTTTAAGGCAGATCACCGGGGAGCTGTTTTTT.

The CDR3: CASSADSNSPLHF. The CDR3 region has the DNA TGTGCCAGCAGCGCTGACAGTAATTCACCCCTCCACTTT. The chain links TRBV9 to TRBJ1-6; a possible D gene is TRBD1 (5 bases). Germline-derived CDR1 and CDR2 are SGDLS and YYNGEE. The CDR3 spans 13 residues. The V gene lost 3 bases and the J gene lost 6 bases, with 7 bases spanning the gap.

The rearrangement uses TRBV4-1 and TRBJ2-1; no definite D call. The germline V and J ends were trimmed by 8 bases and 7 bases, with 15 bases remaining between them. Germline V gene data show CDR1 as MGHRA and CDR2 as YSYEKL. CDR3 length: 13 residues. As DNA, the CDR3 is TGCGCCAGCGGACGGACGGTCGTGAATGAGCAGTTCTTC. Translated: CASGRTVVNEQFF.

The J gene is TRBJ1-1, the V gene TRBV13, with 8 bases aligning to TRBD1. The CDR3 is made up of 15 amino acids. The trim removed 4 bases at V and 6 bases at J, leaving 10 bases unmatched. Germline lookup yields CDR1 PRHDT and CDR2 FYEKMQ (reference sequence). The CDR3 spells CASSSPRTGLPEAFF. CDR3 in DNA: TGTGCCAGCAGCTCCCCCAGGACAGGGCTTCCTGAAGCTTTCTTT. The variable domain in full, completed from reference TRBV13 and TRBJ1-1, reads AAGVIQSPRHLIKEKRETATLKCYPIPRHDTVYWYQQGPGQDPQFLISFYEKMQSDKGSIPDRFSAQQFSDYHSELNMSSLELGDSALYFCASSSPRTGLPEAFFGQGTRLTVV.